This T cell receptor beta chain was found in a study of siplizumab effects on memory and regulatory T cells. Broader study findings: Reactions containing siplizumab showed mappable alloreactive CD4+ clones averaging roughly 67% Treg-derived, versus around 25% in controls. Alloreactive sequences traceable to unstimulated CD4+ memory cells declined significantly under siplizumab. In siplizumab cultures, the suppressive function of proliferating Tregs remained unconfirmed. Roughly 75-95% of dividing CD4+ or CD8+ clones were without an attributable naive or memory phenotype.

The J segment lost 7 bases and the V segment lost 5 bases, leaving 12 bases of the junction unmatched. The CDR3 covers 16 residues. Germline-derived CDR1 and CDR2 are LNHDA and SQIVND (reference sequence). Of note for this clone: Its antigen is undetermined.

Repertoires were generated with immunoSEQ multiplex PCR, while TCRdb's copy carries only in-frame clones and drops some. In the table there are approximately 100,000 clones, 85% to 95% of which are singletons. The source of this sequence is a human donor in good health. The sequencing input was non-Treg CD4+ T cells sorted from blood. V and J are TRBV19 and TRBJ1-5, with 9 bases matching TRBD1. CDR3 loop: CASSFGQGTFRQPQHF. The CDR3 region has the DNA TGTGCCAGTAGTTTCGGACAGGGGACTTTTCGACAGCCCCAGCATTTT.